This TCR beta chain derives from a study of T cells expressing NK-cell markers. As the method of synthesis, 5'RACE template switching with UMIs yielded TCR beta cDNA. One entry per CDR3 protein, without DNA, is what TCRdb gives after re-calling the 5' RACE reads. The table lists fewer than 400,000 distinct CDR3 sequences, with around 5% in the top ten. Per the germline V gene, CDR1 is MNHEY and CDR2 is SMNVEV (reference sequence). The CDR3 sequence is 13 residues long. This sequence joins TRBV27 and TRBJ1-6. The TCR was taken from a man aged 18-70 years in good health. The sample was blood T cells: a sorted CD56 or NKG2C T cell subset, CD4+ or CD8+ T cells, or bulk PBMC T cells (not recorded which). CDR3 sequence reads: CASSSQYNSPLHF.